This TCR beta chain was recorded in a study of shared T cell receptors in the human thymus. The CDR3 sequence is 14 residues long. Germline V gene lookup returns CDR1 SGHRS and CDR2 YFSETQ. Trimming stripped 1 base from V and 4 bases from J, with 11 bases between. Method: immunoSEQ multiplex PCR; TCRdb's copy keeps in-frame clones and lacks some. The sample has more than 300,000 clones; just under 95% are singletons. This clone was seen a single time. The chain combines TRBV5-1 with TRBJ1-2, with D maybe TRBD1 (5 bases). Sequencing was carried out using thymocytes. The receptor was derived from a human donor. CDR3 sequence (DNA): TGCGCCAGCAGCTTGAGCAGGGCCAGCTATGGCTACACCTTC. This sequence encodes CASSLSRASYGYTF. Together with reference TRBV5-1 and TRBJ1-2, the CDR3 gives the full variable domain: KAGVTQTPRYLIKTRGQQVTLSCSPISGHRSVSWYQQTPGQGLQFLFEYFSETQRNKGNFPGRFSGRQFSNSRSEMNVSTLELGDSALYLCASSLSRASYGYTFGSGTRLTVV.